A single sample is the source of the 31 T cell receptor beta chains below, sequenced in a study of CD8 T cell repertoires and HIV-1 epitope variants (dated by TCRdb to 2018 to 2020). Antigens for these TCRs are unknown. Preparation of the library involved the immunoSEQ multiplex PCR assay. The clones in this table, taken by TCRdb from immuneACCESS, are in-frame only. Not every clone is retained; where verified, under half of the shortfall comes from an unresolved V gene, and the cause of the rest is unknown. Counted in this sample were almost 3,000 clones; almost 75% of them appeared once. Roughly 46% of the sample is taken by the ten largest. The sequenced material came from cultured CD8+ T cells derived from PBMCs. These receptors all stem from a male donor with HIV.

A single count supports this clone. The rearrangement joins TRBV5-1 to TRBJ2-7; TRBD1 agrees at 9 bases. This CDR3 comprises 13 residues. The ends lost 2 bases at V and 6 bases at J; junction bases unmatched: 3. The germline V gene has CDR1 SGHRS and CDR2 YFSETQ. The CDR3 DNA follows: TGCGCCAGCAGCTTAGGGACAGGGCCCGAGCAGTACTTC. Protein product: CASSLGTGPEQYF.

This rearrangement joins TRBV2 to TRBJ2-5, with D possibly TRBD2 on 7 matching bases. V lost 1 base, J lost 4 bases, and 25 bases lay in between. CDR3 length: 19 amino acids. The germline V gene has CDR1 SNHLY and CDR2 FYNNEI. The CDR3 nucleotides read TGTGCCAGCAGTGAAGAAGACCCCCTCTCGGGGGGCCGGGTAGAGACCCAGTACTTC. Protein sequence: CASSEEDPLSGGRVETQYF. The full variable domain, with the rest looked up from reference TRBV2 and TRBJ2-5, is EPEVTQTPSHQVTQMGQEVILRCVPISNHLYFYWYRQILGQKVEFLVSFYNNEISEKSEIFDDQFSVERPDGSNFTLKIRSTKLEDSAMYFCASSEEDPLSGGRVETQYFGPGTRLLVL.

V is TRBV6-5 and J is TRBJ2-7; maybe TRBD2 (6 bases). The germline gives CDR1 MNHEY, CDR2 SVGAGI. CDR3 size: 14 residues. V shed 3 bases and J shed 0 bases, with 9 bases lying between them. CDR3 residues: CASSYREFSYEQYF. Here the CDR3 DNA reads TGTGCCAGCAGTTATCGGGAGTTCTCCTACGAGCAGTACTTC.

J is TRBJ2-7 and V is TRBV2; no firm D call. The V gene lost 2 bases and the J gene lost 4 bases, with 9 bases spanning the gap. The CDR3 runs 13 residues. Germline CDR1 and CDR2: SNHLY and FYNNEI. The CDR3 DNA reads as TGTGCCAGCAGTGAATATACAAATTACGAGCAGTACTTC. Its translation: CASSEYTNYEQYF. Using reference TRBV2 and TRBJ2-7 for the parts outside the CDR3, the full variable domain is EPEVTQTPSHQVTQMGQEVILRCVPISNHLYFYWYRQILGQKVEFLVSFYNNEISEKSEIFDDQFSVERPDGSNFTLKIRSTKLEDSAMYFCASSEYTNYEQYFGPGTRLTVT.

This clone came up a few times. The chain uses TRBV20-1 and TRBJ2-1; D gene uncertain. Trimming cost V 0 bases and J 14 bases, with 11 bases left between them. The germline V gene has CDR1 DFQATT and CDR2 SNEGSKA (reference sequence). The CDR3 extends over 11 amino acids. In DNA, the CDR3 is TGCAGTGCTAGAGAACCAAACTCGGAGTTCTTC. Protein: CSAREPNSEFF.

The chain carries TRBV11-2 and TRBJ1-1, with D maybe TRBD1 (5 bases). Germline lookup yields CDR1 SGHAT and CDR2 FQNNGV. Trimming cost V 5 bases and J 0 bases, with 10 bases left between them. The length of the CDR3 is 14 residues. The CDR3 protein is CASSRQLMNTEAFF. CDR3 nucleotide sequence: TGTGCCAGCAGCAGACAGCTTATGAACACTGAAGCTTTCTTT. The variable domain in full, with the rest retrieved from reference TRBV11-2 and TRBJ1-1, is EAGVAQSPRYKIIEKRQSVAFWCNPISGHATLYWYQQILGQGPKLLIQFQNNGVVDDSQLPKDRFSAERLKGVDSTLKIQPAKLEDSAVYLCASSRQLMNTEAFFGQGTRLTVV.

This chain joins TRBV4-3 and TRBJ2-2; 10 bases are shared with TRBD1. The CDR3 consists of 14 residues. Looked up from germline, CDR1 is LGHNA and CDR2 is YSLEER. Trimming took 8 bases from V and 5 from J; bases not matched to a gene: 5. The CDR3: CASSGTGVTGELFF. The CDR3 DNA is TGCGCCAGCTCCGGGACAGGGGTTACCGGGGAGCTGTTTTTT.

Only a few counts were recorded for this clone. In DNA form, the CDR3 reads TGCGCCAGCAGCCAAGAGATAGGGGGCATCTTACCCCTCCACTTT. It encodes CASSQEIGGILPLHF. The chain carries TRBV4-3 and TRBJ1-6; 7 bases map to TRBD1. The length of the CDR3 is 15 residues. The V gene end was trimmed by 0 bases and the J gene end by 12 bases; junction bases not matched to a gene: 8. CDR1 is LGHNA and CDR2 is YSLEER in the germline V gene.

The chain carries TRBV7-2 and TRBJ1-1; D remains ambiguous. Trimming cost V 3 bases and J 6 bases, with 8 bases left between them. This CDR3 has 12 amino acids. Germline V gene data show CDR1 as SGHTA and CDR2 as FQGNSA. CDR3 region: CASSLGNPEAFF. The CDR3 DNA sequence: TGTGCCAGCAGCTTGGGTAACCCTGAAGCTTTCTTT.

The chain uses TRBV19 and TRBJ1-1; D remains unclear. The CDR3 is 15 amino acids. Trimming took off 1 base at V and 3 bases at J, with 12 bases between the two ends. Germline V gene sequence: CDR1 LNHDA, CDR2 SQIVND (reference sequence). CDR3 protein: CASSIGLRGYTEAFF. CDR3 nucleotide sequence: TGTGCCAGTAGTATAGGTCTACGGGGATACACTGAAGCTTTCTTT.

This CDR3 reads CASSPGLAGNEQYF. CDR3 sequence (DNA): TGTGCCAGCAGCCCGGGACTAGCGGGGAACGAGCAGTACTTC. The chain joins TRBV5-4 to TRBJ2-7; 13 positions agree with TRBD2. V gave up 4 bases and J gave up 5 bases; unmatched junction bases: 3. The CDR3 covers 14 residues. Germline V gives CDR1 SGHNT, CDR2 YYREEE (reference sequence).

The chain links TRBV4-2 to TRBJ1-1; D ambiguous. The CDR3 is made up of 15 amino acids. The germline V gene has CDR1 LGHNA and CDR2 YNFKEQ. V was clipped by 0 bases and J by 0 bases, with 8 bases between them. In DNA, the CDR3 is TGTGCCAGCAGCCAAGAGGGAAACATGAACACTGAAGCTTTCTTT. Its translation is CASSQEGNMNTEAFF.

V and J are TRBV7-4 and TRBJ2-7; TRBD1 agrees at 7 bases. The V segment lost 3 bases and the J segment 7 bases; nucleotides outside the gene matches: 9. There are 14 residues in the CDR3. Per the germline V gene, CDR1 is SGHVT and CDR2 is SQSDAQ. As DNA, the CDR3 is TGTGCCAGCAGCTTGGGACAGTACCTTCGTGAGCAGTACTTC. Its translation: CASSLGQYLREQYF.

The rearrangement uses TRBV28 and TRBJ1-5, with TRBD1 identical over 10 bases. Per the germline V gene, CDR1 is MDHEN and CDR2 is SYDVKM. The CDR3 loop spans 15 amino acids. The V gene end was trimmed by 5 bases and the J gene end by 4 bases; junction bases not matched to a gene: 5. CDR3 region: CASSLTGGSNQPQHF. The CDR3 nucleotides are TGTGCCAGCAGTCTGACAGGGGGCAGTAATCAGCCCCAGCATTTT.

This chain uses TRBV6-1 with TRBJ2-1, with no clear D. CDR3 length equals 15 residues. The germline V and J ends were trimmed by 6 bases and 3 bases, with 15 bases remaining between them. CDR1 and CDR2 from the germline V gene are MNHNS and SASEGT. CDR3 loop: CASSESPPVYNEQFF. The DNA for the CDR3 is TGTGCCAGCAGCGAATCCCCCCCAGTCTACAATGAGCAGTTCTTC.

V is TRBV21-1 and J is TRBJ2-7; the D segment call TRBD1 is taken from the table without a DNA check. TRBV21-1 is noted as a pseudogene. The CDR3 extends over 13 amino acids. CDR3 coding DNA: TGTGCCAGAGCAGGACAGCTCACCTACGAGCAGTACTTC. Encoded protein: CARAGQLTYEQYF.

The chain uses TRBV4-1 and TRBJ1-5; possible D gene TRBD1, 5 bases. Trimming shortened V by 0 bases and J by 3 bases, and 12 bases separated the two germline ends. This CDR3 has 16 amino acids. Germline CDR1 reads MGHRA; CDR2 reads YSYEKL. The CDR3 here is CASSQDIGAFNQPQHF. As DNA, the CDR3 is TGCGCCAGCAGCCAAGATATAGGGGCCTTCAATCAGCCCCAGCATTTT.

The gene calls are TRBV6-1 and TRBJ2-1; D is possibly TRBD1 (5 bases). The length of the CDR3 is 16 residues. V was clipped by 4 bases and J by 0 bases, with 13 bases between them. The V gene's germline CDR1 is MNHNS and CDR2 SASEGT. CDR3 sequence reads: CASSGDSFSSYNEQFF. The CDR3 bases are TGTGCCAGCAGTGGAGACAGCTTCAGCTCCTACAATGAGCAGTTCTTC.

V usage is TRBV5-1 and J usage is TRBJ2-5; 7 nucleotides agree with TRBD1. V lost 4 bases to trimming and J lost 2 bases; unmatched junction nucleotides: 8. The CDR3 extends over 15 amino acids. Germline loops: CDR1 SGHRS, CDR2 YFSETQ. The CDR3 here is CASSPVSGQQETQYF. For the CDR3, the DNA is TGCGCCAGCAGCCCCGTTTCGGGACAGCAAGAGACCCAGTACTTC.

The chain couples TRBV19 to TRBJ2-1; no definite D call. The germline gives CDR1 LNHDA, CDR2 SQIVND (reference sequence). This CDR3 spans 15 amino acids. V was trimmed by 9 bases and J by 6 bases, leaving 21 bases between them. CDR3 in amino acids: CASSGDLMSFNEQFF. The CDR3, as DNA: TGTGCCAGCTCGGGCGACCTGATGTCTTTCAATGAGCAGTTCTTC.

The chain has TRBV6-5 and TRBJ1-5; D unresolved. V gave up 0 bases and J gave up 0 bases, with 6 bases separating them. This CDR3 spans 15 amino acids. Germline assignment: CDR1 MNHEY and CDR2 SVGAGI. CDR3 residues: CASSYSGDSNQPQHF. CDR3 coding DNA: TGTGCCAGCAGTTACTCTGGGGATAGCAATCAGCCCCAGCATTTT.

This clone has just one count. This chain uses TRBV5-6 with TRBJ2-2; TRBD1 or TRBD2 may be the D gene (5 bases each). CDR1 and CDR2 (germline): SGHDT, YYEEEE. The CDR3 runs 19 residues. Trimming stripped 1 base from V and 4 bases from J, with 23 bases between. DNA of the CDR3: TGTGCCAGCAGCTTGCTGTATTCACCACCATTGGGGGTCACCGGGGAGCTGTTTTTT. It is translated as CASSLLYSPPLGVTGELFF.

J is TRBJ1-4 and V is TRBV30; no clear D gene. CDR1 and CDR2 from the germline V gene are GTSNPN and SVGIG (reference sequence). The CDR3 loop spans 14 amino acids. V shed 1 base and J shed 5 bases, with 11 bases lying between them. The CDR3 bases are TGTGCCTGGAGTGGTGGGCAGGAAAATGAAAAACTGTTTTTT. The encoded protein is CAWSGGQENEKLFF.

V gene TRBV28 combines with J gene TRBJ1-4; 9 bases fit TRBD1. CDR3 length: 16 residues. V gave up 4 bases and J gave up 5 bases; unmatched junction bases: 8. CDR1 is MDHEN and CDR2 is SYDVKM in the germline V gene. The CDR3 spells CASSSGTGRRNEKLFF. The CDR3 coding sequence is TGTGCCAGCAGTTCCGGGACAGGGCGAAGAAATGAAAAACTGTTTTTT.

The V and J genes are TRBV2 and TRBJ2-3; 11 nucleotides agree with TRBD2. Germline CDR1 and CDR2: SNHLY and FYNNEI. The ends lost 1 base at V and 1 base at J; junction bases unmatched: 4. The CDR3 totals 17 residues. CDR3 bases: TGTGCCAGCAGTGAAGGGACTAGCGGGTGGGGCACAGATACGCAGTATTTT. It specifies CASSEGTSGWGTDTQYF.

The genes are TRBV7-6 and TRBJ2-3; D is ambiguous. Germline loops: CDR1 SGHVS, CDR2 FNYEAQ. The CDR3 spans 15 residues. Trimming pared 4 bases from V and 0 bases from J, leaving 11 bases between. This CDR3 is CASSSDRASTDTQYF. In DNA, the CDR3 is TGTGCCAGCAGCTCGGACCGGGCTAGCACAGATACGCAGTATTTT. The variable domain in full, completed from reference TRBV7-6 and TRBJ2-3, reads GAGVSQSPRYKVTKRGQDVALRCDPISGHVSLYWYRQALGQGPEFLTYFNYEAQQDKSGLPNDRFSAERPEGSISTLTIQRTEQRDSAMYRCASSSDRASTDTQYFGPGTRLTVL.

The chain links TRBV5-6 to TRBJ2-7; 8 nucleotides line up with TRBD1. V dropped 4 bases and J dropped 7; count of bases not matched to a gene: 13. The CDR3 totals 15 residues. The germline CDR1 and CDR2 sequences are SGHDT and YYEEEE. The CDR3 loop is CASSDGTGHLREQYF. DNA for the CDR3: TGTGCCAGCAGCGACGGGACAGGTCATCTACGAGAGCAGTACTTC. Variable domain in full (rest from reference TRBV5-6 and TRBJ2-7): DAGVTQSPTHLIKTRGQQVTLRCSPKSGHDTVSWYQQALGQGPQFIFQYYEEEERQRGNFPDRFSGHQFPNYSSELNVNALLLGDSALYLCASSDGTGHLREQYFGPGTRLTVT.

This clone appeared once. The chain has TRBV11-3 and TRBJ2-3, with D maybe TRBD1 (6 bases). Trimming left V 3 bases short and J 1 base short, with 11 bases between. Germline values: CDR1 SGHNT, CDR2 YENEEA. The CDR3 covers 15 residues. Here the CDR3 reads CASSLQDSGTDTQYF. As DNA, the CDR3 is TGTGCCAGCAGCTTGCAGGACAGCGGCACAGATACGCAGTATTTT.

V is TRBV28 and J is TRBJ2-7; TRBD1 matches at 9 bases. From germline, CDR1 is MDHEN and CDR2 SYDVKM. Trimming removed 5 bases from V and 3 bases from J; junction bases left unmatched: 8. CDR3 length equals 15 residues. The CDR3 region has the DNA TGTGCCAGCAGTCCTACTGACAGGGGGAACTACGAGCAGTACTTC. It yields the protein CASSPTDRGNYEQYF.

The chain uses TRBV11-2 and TRBJ2-3; TRBD2 is a possible D gene (6 bases). The germline V and J ends were trimmed by 6 bases and 1 base, with 14 bases remaining between them. The CDR3 is 15 amino acids. Germline CDR1 SGHAT, CDR2 FQNNGV. The CDR3 sequence is CASSRGNPRTDTQYF. In DNA form, the CDR3 reads TGTGCCAGCAGTCGCGGGAACCCACGCACAGATACGCAGTATTTT.

This clone was detected only a few times. The junction does not match germline at one end; this may be a read error. This chain links TRBV18 with TRBJ2-7; D remains ambiguous. CDR1 and CDR2 (germline): KGHSH, LQKENI. CDR3 size: 12 residues. The CDR3 DNA follows: TGTGCCAGCTCGTCTCCACGGCTTTCCTACCACTTC. It specifies CASSSPRLSYHF.